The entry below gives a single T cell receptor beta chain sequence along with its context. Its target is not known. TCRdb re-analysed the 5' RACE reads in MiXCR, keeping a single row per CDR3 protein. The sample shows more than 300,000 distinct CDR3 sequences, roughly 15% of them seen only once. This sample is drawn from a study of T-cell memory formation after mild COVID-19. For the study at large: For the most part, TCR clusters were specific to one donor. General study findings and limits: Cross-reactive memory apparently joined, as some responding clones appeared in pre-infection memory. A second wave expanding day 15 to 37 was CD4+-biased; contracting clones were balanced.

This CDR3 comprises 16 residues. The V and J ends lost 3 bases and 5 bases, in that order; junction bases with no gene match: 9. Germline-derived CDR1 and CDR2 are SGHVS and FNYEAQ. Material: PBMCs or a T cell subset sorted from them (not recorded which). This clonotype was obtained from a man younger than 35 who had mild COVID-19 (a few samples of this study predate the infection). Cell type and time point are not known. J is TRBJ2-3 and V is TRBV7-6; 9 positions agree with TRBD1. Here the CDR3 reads CASSFGGTGMIDTQYF. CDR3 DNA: TGTGCCAGCAGCTTCGGAGGGACAGGGATGATAGATACGCAGTATTTT.